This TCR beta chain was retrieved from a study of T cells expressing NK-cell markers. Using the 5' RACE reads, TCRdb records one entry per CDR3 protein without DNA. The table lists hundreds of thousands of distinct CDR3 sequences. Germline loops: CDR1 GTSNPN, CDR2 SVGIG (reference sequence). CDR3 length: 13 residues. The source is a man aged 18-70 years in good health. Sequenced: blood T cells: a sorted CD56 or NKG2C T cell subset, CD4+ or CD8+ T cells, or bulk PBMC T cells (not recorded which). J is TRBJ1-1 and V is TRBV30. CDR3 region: CAWSVFRNTEAFF. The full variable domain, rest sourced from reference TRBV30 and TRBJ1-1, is SQTIHQWPATLVQPVGSPLSLECTVEGTSNPNLYWYRQAAGRGLQLLFYSVGIGQISSEVPQNLSASRPQDRQFILSSKKLLLSDSGFYLCAWSVFRNTEAFFGQGTRLTVV.